This T cell receptor beta chain was captured by sequencing in a study of cytomegalovirus exposure and HLA in healthy donors. General study points: Reportedly, fewer N-insertions than the approximately 700-donor mean appeared in an Asian-associated ancestry cluster in a later analysis.

This clone occurred a few times. Its antigen is undetermined. The CDR3 has 15 residues. V was trimmed by 1 base and J by 1 base, leaving 9 bases between them. From germline, CDR1 is MNHNS and CDR2 SASEGT. With 60 Vbeta and 13 Jbeta primers, the PCR was carried out. Assay used: immunoSEQ multiplex PCR; TCRdb lists only in-frame clones, some missing. The data show about 150,000 clones, 70% to 85% seen once. The V gene is TRBV6-1, the J gene TRBJ2-3; D is perhaps TRBD1 (5 bases). The clonotype was recovered from a man aged 25-45 years in good health and CMV-seronegative. The sequenced sample was PBMCs. CDR3 coding DNA: TGTGCCAGCAGTGAAGTCAGGGCTGGCACAGATACGCAGTATTTT. It codes for CASSEVRAGTDTQYF.